The following is a T cell receptor (beta chain) sequence with its context. This entry comes from a study of resident and recirculating memory T cells in vitiligo. Germline V CDR1 and CDR2: LNHDA, SQIVND (reference sequence). V dropped 0 bases and J dropped 4; count of bases not matched to a gene: 16. The CDR3 is 20 amino acids. Data came from immunoSEQ multiplex PCR; TCRdb stores just in-frame clones and leaves some out. The sample includes approximately 69,000 clones, roughly nine tenths seen only once; the top ten take 4.9%. Sequenced: blood. The sequence was collected from a male donor with vitiligo. The rearrangement uses TRBV19 and TRBJ1-2, with 11 nucleotides matching TRBD1. The CDR3 nucleotides read TGTGCCAGTAGTATAGATGGCTGGACAGGGGGCCCACCACGACCCTATGGCTACACCTTC. Residues: CASSIDGWTGGPPRPYGYTF.